This T cell receptor beta chain is drawn from a study of T cell repertoires in cytomegalovirus infection. Study as a whole: Both a matching HLA type and CMV infection were indicated by public TCR beta signatures. Study-wide results and caveats: The ex vivo response showed dominance by HLA-C-restricted CMV-specific TCR beta clonotypes. Cumulative public TCR beta family frequency identified CMV carriers with the relevant HLA.

Turning to this clonotype: What it binds is not known.

Each CDR3 protein is one row after TCRdb ran MiXCR on the reads. The table records under 850,000 distinct CDR3 sequences, about a third of them present only once. Sequences were obtained from PBMCs. The receptor comes from a human donor in good health (CMV status not recorded). Some clones in this sample may be carry-over from other donors' samples.

The CDR3: CASSQDLDDGYTF. CDR3 coding DNA: TGCGCCAGCAGCCAAGATTTGGACGATGGCTACACCTTC. The chain employs TRBV4-1 and TRBJ1-2; D is unclear. The CDR3 has 13 residues. V was shortened by 0 bases and J by 6 bases, with 8 bases between the two germline ends. Germline V gene data show CDR1 as MGHRA and CDR2 as YSYEKL.